The 5 T cell receptor beta chains below were found in one sample sequenced in a study of spatial heterogeneity in lung cancer (dated by TCRdb to between 2018 and 2020). Receptors were amplified or captured by 5' RACE. Sequencing instrument: NextSeq 500. The public reads were run again by TCRdb, first through fastp at Q25 and then through MiXCR, and only productive beta chains were kept. One record per CDR3 amino acid sequence lists the most common genes and DNA. The sample table contains 20,000 to 25,000 distinct CDR3 sequences; only one count was recorded for approximately 4.2% of them. The leading ten clones occupy around 7% of the sample. Explained via the paper, the time point label denotes: sample taken at primary tumor resection. Source: PBMCs, taken at surgery. Every receptor here comes from a male donor with early-stage non-small cell lung cancer.

This clonotype was seen ten or more times. The V gene is TRBV6-5, the J gene TRBJ2-3; D unclear. The V end was cut by 8 bases, the J end by 0 bases, with 15 bases between. The CDR3 has 15 amino acids. Germline V CDR1 and CDR2: MNHEY, SVGAGI. The CDR3 region has the DNA TGTGCCAGCCGCCTCGCGGTGTCTAGCACAGATACGCAGTATTTT. Protein sequence: CASRLAVSSTDTQYF.

This clonotype was seen ten or more times. The V call is TRBV28, the J call TRBJ1-2; D call uncertain. The V end lost 1 base, the J end lost 2 bases, and 8 bases lay between the germline ends. Germline V lookup: CDR1 MDHEN, CDR2 SYDVKM. The length of the CDR3 is 14 residues. The CDR3 nucleotides read TGTGCCAGCAGTTTATTAGAAGGGAACTATGGCTACACCTTC. It translates to CASSLLEGNYGYTF.

This clonotype came up many times. The V gene is TRBV18, the J gene TRBJ1-3; D is ambiguous. The ends were cut back, 3 bases at V and 3 bases at J, with 12 bases in the middle. The germline gives CDR1 KGHSH, CDR2 LQKENI. The CDR3 extends over 15 amino acids. The CDR3 bases are TGTGCCAGCTCACCGATGACAAGGAGTGGAAACACCATATATTTT. It is translated as CASSPMTRSGNTIYF.

This clonotype was recorded many times. This sequence joins TRBV7-8 and TRBJ2-3; D is uncertain. The V end was cut by 4 bases, the J end by 0 bases, with 8 bases between. This CDR3 is built from 14 residues. Per germline, CDR1 SGHVS and CDR2 FQNEAQ. CDR3 loop: CASSSARSTDTQYF. In DNA, the CDR3 is TGTGCCAGCAGCTCCGCTAGGAGCACAGATACGCAGTATTTT.

This clonotype occurred many times. The chain links TRBV20-1 to TRBJ1-4; D is uncertain. The CDR3 length is 13 residues. Germline V gene data show CDR1 as DFQATT and CDR2 as SNEGSKA (reference sequence). V lost 1 base and J 8 bases, leaving 11 bases between the germline ends. The CDR3, as DNA: TGCAGTGCTAGAGGCGGCTTGAGGGAAAAACTGTTTTTT. Translating it yields CSARGGLREKLFF.